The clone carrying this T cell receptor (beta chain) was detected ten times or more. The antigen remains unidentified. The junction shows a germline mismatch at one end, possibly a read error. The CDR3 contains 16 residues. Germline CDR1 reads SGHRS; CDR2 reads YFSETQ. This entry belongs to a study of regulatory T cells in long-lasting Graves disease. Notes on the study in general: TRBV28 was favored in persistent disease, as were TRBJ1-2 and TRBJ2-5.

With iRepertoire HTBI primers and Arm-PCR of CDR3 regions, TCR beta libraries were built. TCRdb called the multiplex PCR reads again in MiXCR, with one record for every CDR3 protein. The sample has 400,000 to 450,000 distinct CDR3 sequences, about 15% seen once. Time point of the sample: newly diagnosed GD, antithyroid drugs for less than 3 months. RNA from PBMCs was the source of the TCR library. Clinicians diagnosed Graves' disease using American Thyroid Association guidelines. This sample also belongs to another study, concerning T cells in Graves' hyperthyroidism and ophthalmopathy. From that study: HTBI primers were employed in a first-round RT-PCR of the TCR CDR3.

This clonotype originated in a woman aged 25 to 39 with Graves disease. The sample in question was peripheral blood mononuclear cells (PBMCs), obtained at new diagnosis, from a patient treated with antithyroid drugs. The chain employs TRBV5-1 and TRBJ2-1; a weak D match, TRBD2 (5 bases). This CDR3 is CASSEEPGSLSNEQFF. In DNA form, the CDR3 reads TGTGCCAGCAGCGAAGAACCGGGATCCTTAAGCAATGAGCAGTTCTTC.